This T cell receptor (beta chain) was captured in a study of cytomegalovirus exposure and HLA in healthy donors. The CDR3 covers 15 residues. In germline, CDR1 is SQVTM, CDR2 ANQGSEA. Trimming pared 6 bases from V and 1 base from J, leaving 16 bases between. Both 60 Vbeta primers and 13 Jbeta primers went into the PCR. TCRdb's copy holds only in-frame clones and misses some; the assay was immunoSEQ multiplex PCR. Found here are some 150,000 clones, 60% to 85% of them singletons; the top ten hold under 4.5%. This TCR was recovered from a woman in her forties in good health and CMV-seronegative. The source material was PBMCs. J is TRBJ1-5 and V is TRBV29-1, with D possibly TRBD1 on 5 matching bases. The CDR3, as DNA: TGCAGCGTGACCTACTCAGGGTTGAGCAATCAGCCCCAGCATTTT. It yields the protein CSVTYSGLSNQPQHF.